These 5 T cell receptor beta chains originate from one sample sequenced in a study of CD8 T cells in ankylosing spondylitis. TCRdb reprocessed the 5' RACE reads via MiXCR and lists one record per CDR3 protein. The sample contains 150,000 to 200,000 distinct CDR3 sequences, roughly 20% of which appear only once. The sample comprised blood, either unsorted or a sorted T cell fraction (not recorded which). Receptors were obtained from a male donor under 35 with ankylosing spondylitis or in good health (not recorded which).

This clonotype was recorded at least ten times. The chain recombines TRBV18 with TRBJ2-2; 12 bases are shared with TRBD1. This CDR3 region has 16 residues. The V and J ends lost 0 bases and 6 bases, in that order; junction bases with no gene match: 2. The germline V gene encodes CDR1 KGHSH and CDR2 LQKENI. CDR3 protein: CASSPPGQGASGELFF. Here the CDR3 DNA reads TGTGCCAGCTCACCACCGGGACAGGGGGCGTCCGGGGAGCTGTTTTTT. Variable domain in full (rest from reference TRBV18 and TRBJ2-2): NAGVMQNPRHLVRRRGQEARLRCSPMKGHSHVYWYRQLPEEGLKFMVYLQKENIIDESGMPKERFSAEFPKEGPSILRIQQVVRGDSAAYFCASSPPGQGASGELFFGEGSRLTVL.

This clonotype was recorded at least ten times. In DNA, the CDR3 is TGTGCCAGCAGCTTACTCCCCTTTTCAGGGATCCATGAGCAGTTCTTC. Its translation: CASSLLPFSGIHEQFF. V is TRBV7-3 and J is TRBJ2-1; D possibly corresponds to TRBD1 (5 bases). The CDR3 extends over 16 amino acids. V was trimmed by 2 bases and J by 8 bases, leaving 19 bases between them. Germline assignment: CDR1 SGHTA and CDR2 FQGTGA.

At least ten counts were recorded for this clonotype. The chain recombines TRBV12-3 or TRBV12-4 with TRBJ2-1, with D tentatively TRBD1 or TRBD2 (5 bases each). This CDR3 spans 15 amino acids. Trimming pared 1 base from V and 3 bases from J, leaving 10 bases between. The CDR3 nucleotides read TGTGCCAGCAGTTTAGGCCGGGACGGCTACAATGAGCAGTTCTTC. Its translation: CASSLGRDGYNEQFF.

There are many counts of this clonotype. The chain's CDR3 is CSARGGRALTGELFF. The CDR3 region has the DNA TGCAGTGCTAGAGGAGGGAGGGCACTAACCGGGGAGCTGTTTTTT. V usage is TRBV20-1 and J usage is TRBJ2-2, with 7 bases fitting TRBD2. This CDR3 has 15 residues. Germline CDR1 and CDR2: DFQATT and SNEGSKA (reference sequence). With 1 base clipped from V and 5 bases from J, the junction kept 7 bases outside the gene matches.

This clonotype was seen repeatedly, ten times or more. The CDR3 DNA follows: TGTGCCAGCAGTTTAGCGGGTTCCGGGGGCGATTATAATCAGCCCCAGCATTTT. It is translated as CASSLAGSGGDYNQPQHF. The chain employs TRBV28 and TRBJ1-5, with D perhaps TRBD1 (6 bases). The germline CDR1 and CDR2 sequences are MDHEN and SYDVKM. The CDR3 covers 18 residues. V lost 2 bases to trimming and J lost 4 bases, with 21 bases between them.